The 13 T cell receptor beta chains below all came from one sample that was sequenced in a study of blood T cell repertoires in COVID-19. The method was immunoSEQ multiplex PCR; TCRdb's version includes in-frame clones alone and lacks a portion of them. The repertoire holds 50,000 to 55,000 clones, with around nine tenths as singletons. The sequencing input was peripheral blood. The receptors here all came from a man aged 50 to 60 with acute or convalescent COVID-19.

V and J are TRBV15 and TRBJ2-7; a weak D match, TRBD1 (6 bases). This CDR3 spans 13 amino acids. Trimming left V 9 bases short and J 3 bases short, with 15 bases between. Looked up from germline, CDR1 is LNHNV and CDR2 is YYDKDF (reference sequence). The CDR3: CATTQGRDYEQYF. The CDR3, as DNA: TGTGCCACTACACAGGGTAGGGACTACGAGCAGTACTTC.

CDR3 in amino acids: CATMITGTGGDQPQHF. In DNA, the CDR3 is TGTGCCACCATGATAACCGGGACAGGGGGTGATCAGCCCCAGCATTTT. The gene calls are TRBV28 and TRBJ1-5; TRBD1 aligns across 11 bases. The CDR3 has 16 residues. V lost 10 bases and J lost 5; bases outside the gene matches: 13. Germline values: CDR1 MDHEN, CDR2 SYDVKM.

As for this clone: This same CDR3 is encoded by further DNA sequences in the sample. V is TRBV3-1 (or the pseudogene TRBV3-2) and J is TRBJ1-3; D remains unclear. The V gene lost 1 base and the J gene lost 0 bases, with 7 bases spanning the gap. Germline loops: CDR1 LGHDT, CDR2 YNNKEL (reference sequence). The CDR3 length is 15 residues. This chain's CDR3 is CASSQGGSSGNTIYF. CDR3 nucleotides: TGTGCCAGCAGCCAAGGTGGTAGCTCTGGAAACACCATATATTTT.

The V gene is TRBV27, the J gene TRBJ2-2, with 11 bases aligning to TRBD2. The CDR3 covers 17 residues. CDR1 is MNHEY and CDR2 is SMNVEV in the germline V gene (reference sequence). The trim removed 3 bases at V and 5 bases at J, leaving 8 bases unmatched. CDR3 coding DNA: TGTGCCAGCAGTTTCGGGGTAGCGGGAGGGTTAACCGGGGAGCTGTTTTTT. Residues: CASSFGVAGGLTGELFF.

This CDR3 is CASSLEGAGFGKLFF. The DNA of the CDR3 is TGTGCCAGCAGCTTAGAGGGGGCAGGTTTCGGAAAACTGTTTTTT. The V gene is TRBV7-8, the J gene TRBJ1-4; 7 nucleotides line up with TRBD1. The CDR3 runs 15 residues. CDR1 and CDR2 (germline): SGHVS, FQNEAQ. The trim removed 1 base at V and 10 bases at J, leaving 9 bases unmatched.

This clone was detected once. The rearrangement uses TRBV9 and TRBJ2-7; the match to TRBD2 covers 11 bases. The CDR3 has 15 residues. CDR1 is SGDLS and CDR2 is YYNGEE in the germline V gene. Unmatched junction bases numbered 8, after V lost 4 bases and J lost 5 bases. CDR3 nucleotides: TGTGCCAGCAGCCCCCTTAGCGGGGGGGTCAACGAGCAGTACTTC. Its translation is CASSPLSGGVNEQYF.

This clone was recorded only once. CDR3 sequence: CATSSRTGWGNQPQHF. CDR3 bases: TGTGCCACCAGCTCCCGGACGGGATGGGGCAATCAGCCCCAGCATTTT. The gene calls are TRBV15 and TRBJ1-5; D remains ambiguous. Between the trimmed V and J ends, which lost 5 bases and 2 bases, there was a span of 16 bases. The CDR3 is 16 residues long. Germline V lookup: CDR1 LNHNV, CDR2 YYDKDF (reference sequence).

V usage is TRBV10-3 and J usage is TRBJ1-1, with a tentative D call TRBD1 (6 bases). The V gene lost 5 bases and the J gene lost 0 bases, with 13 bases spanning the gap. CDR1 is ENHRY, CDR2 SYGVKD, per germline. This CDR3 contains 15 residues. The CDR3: CAISPSGDMNTEAFF. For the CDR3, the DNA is TGTGCCATCAGTCCCTCAGGGGACATGAACACTGAAGCTTTCTTT.

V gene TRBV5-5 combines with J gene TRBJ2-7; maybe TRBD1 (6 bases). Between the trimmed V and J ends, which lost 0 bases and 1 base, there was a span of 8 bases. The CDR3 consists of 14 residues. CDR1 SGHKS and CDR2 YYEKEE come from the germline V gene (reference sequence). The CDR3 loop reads CASSLAGVSYEQYF. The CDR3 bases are TGTGCCAGCAGCTTGGCAGGGGTATCCTACGAGCAGTACTTC.

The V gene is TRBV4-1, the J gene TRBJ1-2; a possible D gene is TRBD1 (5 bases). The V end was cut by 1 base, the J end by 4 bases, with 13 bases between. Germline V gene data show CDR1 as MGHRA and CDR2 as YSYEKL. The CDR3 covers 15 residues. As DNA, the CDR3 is TGCGCCAGCAGCCAAGGTCCCCAGGGCCTCTATGGCTACACCTTC. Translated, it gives CASSQGPQGLYGYTF.

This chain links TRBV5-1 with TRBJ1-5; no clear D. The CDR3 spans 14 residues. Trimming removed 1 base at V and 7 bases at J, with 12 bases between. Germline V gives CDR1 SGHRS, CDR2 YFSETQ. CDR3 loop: CASSLYRGGQPQHF. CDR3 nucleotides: TGCGCCAGCAGCTTGTATCGGGGTGGCCAGCCCCAGCATTTT.

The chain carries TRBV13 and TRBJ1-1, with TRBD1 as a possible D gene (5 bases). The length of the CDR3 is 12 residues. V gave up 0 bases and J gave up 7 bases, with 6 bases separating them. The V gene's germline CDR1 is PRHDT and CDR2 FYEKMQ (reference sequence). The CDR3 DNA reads TGTGCCAGCAGCTTAGGCCAGGGTGAAGCTTTCTTT. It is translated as CASSLGQGEAFF. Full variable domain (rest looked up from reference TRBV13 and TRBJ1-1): AAGVIQSPRHLIKEKRETATLKCYPIPRHDTVYWYQQGPGQDPQFLISFYEKMQSDKGSIPDRFSAQQFSDYHSELNMSSLELGDSALYFCASSLGQGEAFFGQGTRLTVV.

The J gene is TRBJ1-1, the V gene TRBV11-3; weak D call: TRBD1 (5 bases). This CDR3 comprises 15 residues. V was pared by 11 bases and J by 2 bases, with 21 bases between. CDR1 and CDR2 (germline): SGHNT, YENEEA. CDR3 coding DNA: TGTGCCGCAGCCACCGGGCAGGGTGAAAACACTGAAGCTTTCTTT. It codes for CAAATGQGENTEAFF.